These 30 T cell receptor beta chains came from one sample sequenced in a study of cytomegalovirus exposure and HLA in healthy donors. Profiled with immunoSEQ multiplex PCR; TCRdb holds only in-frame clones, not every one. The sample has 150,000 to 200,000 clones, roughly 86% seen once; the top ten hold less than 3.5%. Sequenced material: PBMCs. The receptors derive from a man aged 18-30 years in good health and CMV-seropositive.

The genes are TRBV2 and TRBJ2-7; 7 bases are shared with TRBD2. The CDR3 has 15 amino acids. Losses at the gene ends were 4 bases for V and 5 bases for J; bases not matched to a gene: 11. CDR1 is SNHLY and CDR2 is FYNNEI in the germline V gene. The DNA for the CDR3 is TGTGCCAGCAGTGCCCGGGTTACGGGGGGAGACGAGCAGTACTTC. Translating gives CASSARVTGGDEQYF.

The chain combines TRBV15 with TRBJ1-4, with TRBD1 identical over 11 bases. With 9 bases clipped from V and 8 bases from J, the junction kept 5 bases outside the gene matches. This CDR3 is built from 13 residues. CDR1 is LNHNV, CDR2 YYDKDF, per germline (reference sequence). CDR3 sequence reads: CATMGQGGEKLFF. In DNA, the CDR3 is TGTGCCACGATGGGACAGGGGGGAGAAAAACTGTTTTTT.

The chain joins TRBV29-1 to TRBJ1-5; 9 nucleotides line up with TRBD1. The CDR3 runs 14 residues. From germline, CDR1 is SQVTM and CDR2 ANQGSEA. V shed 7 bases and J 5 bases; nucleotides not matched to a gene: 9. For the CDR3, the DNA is TGCAGCGCTACGGACAGGGGCTCGGATCAGCCCCAGCATTTT. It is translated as CSATDRGSDQPQHF.

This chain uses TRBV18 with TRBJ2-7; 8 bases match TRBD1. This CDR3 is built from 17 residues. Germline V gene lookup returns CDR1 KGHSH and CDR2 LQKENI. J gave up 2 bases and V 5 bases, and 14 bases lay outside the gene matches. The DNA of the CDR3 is TGTGCCAGCTCAGGGGGTTCCCCCGGGACAGGAGCCTACGAGCAGTACTTC. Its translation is CASSGGSPGTGAYEQYF.

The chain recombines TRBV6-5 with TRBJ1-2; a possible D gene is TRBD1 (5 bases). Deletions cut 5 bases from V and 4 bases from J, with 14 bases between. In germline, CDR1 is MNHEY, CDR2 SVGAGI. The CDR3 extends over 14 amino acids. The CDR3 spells CASSLREGPYGYTF. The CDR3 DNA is TGTGCCAGCAGTCTGAGGGAGGGGCCCTATGGCTACACCTTC.

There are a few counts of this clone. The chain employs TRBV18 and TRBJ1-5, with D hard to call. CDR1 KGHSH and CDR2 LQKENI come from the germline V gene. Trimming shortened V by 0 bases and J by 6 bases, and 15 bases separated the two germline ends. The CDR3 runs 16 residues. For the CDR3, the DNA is TGTGCCAGCTCACCACCCCAGACTACGGTAGGTCAGCCCCAGCATTTT. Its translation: CASSPPQTTVGQPQHF. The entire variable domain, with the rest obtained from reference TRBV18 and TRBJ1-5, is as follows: NAGVMQNPRHLVRRRGQEARLRCSPMKGHSHVYWYRQLPEEGLKFMVYLQKENIIDESGMPKERFSAEFPKEGPSILRIQQVVRGDSAAYFCASSPPQTTVGQPQHFGDGTRLSIL.

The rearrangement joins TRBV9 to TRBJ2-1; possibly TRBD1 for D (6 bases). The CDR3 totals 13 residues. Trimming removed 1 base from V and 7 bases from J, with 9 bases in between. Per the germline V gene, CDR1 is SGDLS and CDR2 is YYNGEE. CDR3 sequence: CASSVWGLNEQFF. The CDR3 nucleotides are TGTGCCAGCAGCGTATGGGGGCTAAATGAGCAGTTCTTC.

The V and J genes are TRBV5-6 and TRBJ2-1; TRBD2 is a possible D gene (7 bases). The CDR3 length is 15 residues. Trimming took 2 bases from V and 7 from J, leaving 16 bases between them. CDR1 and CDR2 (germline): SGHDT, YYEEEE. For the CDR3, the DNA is TGTGCCAGCAGCTTAGCGCGGGGGCCACTAAATGAGCAGTTCTTC. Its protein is CASSLARGPLNEQFF.

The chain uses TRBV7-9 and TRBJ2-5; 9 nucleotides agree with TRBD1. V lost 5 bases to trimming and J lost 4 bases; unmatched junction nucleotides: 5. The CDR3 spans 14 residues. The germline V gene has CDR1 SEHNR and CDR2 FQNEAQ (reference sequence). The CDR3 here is CASSGRTGVETQYF. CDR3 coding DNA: TGTGCCAGCAGCGGACGGACAGGGGTAGAGACCCAGTACTTC.

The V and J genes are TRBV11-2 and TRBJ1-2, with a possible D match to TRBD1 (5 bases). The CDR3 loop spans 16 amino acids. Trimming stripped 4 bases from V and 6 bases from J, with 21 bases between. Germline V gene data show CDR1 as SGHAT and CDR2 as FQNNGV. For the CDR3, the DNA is TGTGCCAGCAGCTCGATAACGAGCTCAGGGAGGCATGGCTACACCTTC. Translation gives CASSSITSSGRHGYTF.

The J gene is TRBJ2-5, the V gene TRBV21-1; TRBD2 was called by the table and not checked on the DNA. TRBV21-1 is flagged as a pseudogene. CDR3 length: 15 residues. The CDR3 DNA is TGTGCCAGCAGCTTTAGCGGGGGGATCCAAGAGACCCAGTACTTC. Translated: CASSFSGGIQETQYF.

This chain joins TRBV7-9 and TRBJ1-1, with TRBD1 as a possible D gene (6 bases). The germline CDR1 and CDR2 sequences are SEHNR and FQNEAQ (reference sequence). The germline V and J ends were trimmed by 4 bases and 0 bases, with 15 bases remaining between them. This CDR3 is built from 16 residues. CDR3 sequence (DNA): TGTGCCAGCAGCTCGCCAGGGGAGCAGTTGAACACTGAAGCTTTCTTT. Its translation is CASSSPGEQLNTEAFF.

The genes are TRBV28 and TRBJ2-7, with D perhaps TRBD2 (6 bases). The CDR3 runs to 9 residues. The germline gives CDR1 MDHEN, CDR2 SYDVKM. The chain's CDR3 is CAQGEVASV. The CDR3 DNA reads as TGTGCCCAAGGGGAGGTGGCGTCCGTC.

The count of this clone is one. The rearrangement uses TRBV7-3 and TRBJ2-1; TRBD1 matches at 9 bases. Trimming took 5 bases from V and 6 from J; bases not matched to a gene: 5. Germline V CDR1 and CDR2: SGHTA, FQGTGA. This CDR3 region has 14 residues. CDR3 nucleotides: TGTGCCAGCAGCCAGGGACAGGGCCTCAATGAGCAGTTCTTC. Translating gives CASSQGQGLNEQFF.

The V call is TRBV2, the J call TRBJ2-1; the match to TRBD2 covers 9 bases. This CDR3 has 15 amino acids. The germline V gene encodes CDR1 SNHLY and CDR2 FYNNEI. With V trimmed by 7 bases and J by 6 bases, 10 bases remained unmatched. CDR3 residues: CASTGGTSHGNEQFF. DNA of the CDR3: TGTGCCAGCACCGGAGGGACTAGCCATGGCAATGAGCAGTTCTTC.

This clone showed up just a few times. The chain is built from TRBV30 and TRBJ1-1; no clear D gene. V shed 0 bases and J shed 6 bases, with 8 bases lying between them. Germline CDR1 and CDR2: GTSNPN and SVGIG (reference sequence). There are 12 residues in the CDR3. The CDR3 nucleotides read TGTGCCTGGAGTGTTGGGCAGCCTGAAGCTTTCTTT. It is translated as CAWSVGQPEAFF.

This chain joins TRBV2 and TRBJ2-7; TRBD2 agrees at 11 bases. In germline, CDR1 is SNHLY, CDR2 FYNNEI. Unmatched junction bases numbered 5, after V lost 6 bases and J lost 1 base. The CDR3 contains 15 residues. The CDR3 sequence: CASSVGLAGSYEQYF. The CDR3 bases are TGTGCCAGCAGCGTAGGACTAGCGGGTTCCTACGAGCAGTACTTC.

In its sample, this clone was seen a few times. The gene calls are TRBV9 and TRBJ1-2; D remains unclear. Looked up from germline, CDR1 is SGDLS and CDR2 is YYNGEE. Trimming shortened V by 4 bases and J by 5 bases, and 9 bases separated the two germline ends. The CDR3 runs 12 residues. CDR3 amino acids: CASSPRRYGYTF. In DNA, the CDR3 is TGTGCCAGCAGCCCCCGGCGGTATGGCTACACCTTC.

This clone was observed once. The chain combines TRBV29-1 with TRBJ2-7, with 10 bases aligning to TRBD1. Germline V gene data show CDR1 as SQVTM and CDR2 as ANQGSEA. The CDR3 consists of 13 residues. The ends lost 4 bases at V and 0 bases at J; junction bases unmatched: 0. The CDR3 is CSVGTGGSYEQYF. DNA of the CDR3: TGCAGCGTTGGGACAGGGGGCTCCTACGAGCAGTACTTC.

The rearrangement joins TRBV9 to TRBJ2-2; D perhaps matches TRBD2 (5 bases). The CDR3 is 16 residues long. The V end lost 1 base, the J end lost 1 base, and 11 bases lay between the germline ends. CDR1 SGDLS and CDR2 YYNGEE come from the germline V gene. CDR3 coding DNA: TGTGCCAGCAGCGTACTCCCTAGCCTGAACACCGGGGAGCTGTTTTTT. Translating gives CASSVLPSLNTGELFF.

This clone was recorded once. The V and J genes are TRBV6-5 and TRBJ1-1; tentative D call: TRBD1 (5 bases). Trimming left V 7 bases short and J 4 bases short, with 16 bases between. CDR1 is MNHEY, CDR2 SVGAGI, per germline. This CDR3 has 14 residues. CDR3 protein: CASKVPGGGTEAFF. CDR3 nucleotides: TGTGCCAGCAAGGTCCCCGGCGGGGGCACTGAAGCTTTCTTT.

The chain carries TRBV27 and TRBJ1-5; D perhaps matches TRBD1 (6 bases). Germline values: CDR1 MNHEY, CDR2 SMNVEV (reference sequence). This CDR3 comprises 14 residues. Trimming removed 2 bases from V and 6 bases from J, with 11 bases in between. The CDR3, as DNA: TGTGCCAGCAGTTTACAGGGAGGGGGTCAGCCCCAGCATTTT. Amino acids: CASSLQGGGQPQHF.

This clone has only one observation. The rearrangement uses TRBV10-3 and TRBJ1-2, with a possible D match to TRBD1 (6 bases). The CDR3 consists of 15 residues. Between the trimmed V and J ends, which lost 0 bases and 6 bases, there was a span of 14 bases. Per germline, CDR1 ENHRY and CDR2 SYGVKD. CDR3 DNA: TGTGCCATCAGTGAGTCGTTCCAGGGGCGGCATGGCTACACCTTC. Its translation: CAISESFQGRHGYTF.

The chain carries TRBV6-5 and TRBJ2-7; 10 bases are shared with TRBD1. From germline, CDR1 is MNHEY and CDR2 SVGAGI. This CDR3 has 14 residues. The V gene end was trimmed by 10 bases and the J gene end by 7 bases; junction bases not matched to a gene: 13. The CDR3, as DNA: TGTGCCACCGGGGAAGGGACAGGGGTGGGGGAGCAGTACTTC. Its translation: CATGEGTGVGEQYF.

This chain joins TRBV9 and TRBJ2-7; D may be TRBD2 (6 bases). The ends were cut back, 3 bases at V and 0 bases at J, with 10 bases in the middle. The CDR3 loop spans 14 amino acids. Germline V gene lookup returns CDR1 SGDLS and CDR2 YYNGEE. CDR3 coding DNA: TGTGCCAGCAGCGAGCGCGGGGCCTCCTACGAGCAGTACTTC. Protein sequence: CASSERGASYEQYF.

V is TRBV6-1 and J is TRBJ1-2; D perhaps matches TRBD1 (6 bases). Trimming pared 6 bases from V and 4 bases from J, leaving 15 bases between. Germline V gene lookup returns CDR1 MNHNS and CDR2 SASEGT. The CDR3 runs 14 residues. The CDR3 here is CASRPGRGGYGYTF. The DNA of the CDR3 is TGTGCCAGCAGACCCGGAAGAGGGGGCTATGGCTACACCTTC.

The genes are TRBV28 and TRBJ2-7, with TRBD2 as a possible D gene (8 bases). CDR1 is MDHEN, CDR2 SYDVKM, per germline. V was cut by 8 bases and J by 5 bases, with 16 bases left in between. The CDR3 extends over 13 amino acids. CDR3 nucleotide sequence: TGTGCCAGCCGGGAGGGACAGTGGGACGAGCAGTACTTC. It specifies CASREGQWDEQYF.

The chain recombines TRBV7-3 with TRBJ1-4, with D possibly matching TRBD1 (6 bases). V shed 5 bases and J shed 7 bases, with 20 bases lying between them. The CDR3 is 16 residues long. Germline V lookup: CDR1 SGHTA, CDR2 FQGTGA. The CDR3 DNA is TGTGCCAGCAGCCGCAGGGGAGAGGGGAAAGTTGAAAAACTGTTTTTT. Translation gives CASSRRGEGKVEKLFF.

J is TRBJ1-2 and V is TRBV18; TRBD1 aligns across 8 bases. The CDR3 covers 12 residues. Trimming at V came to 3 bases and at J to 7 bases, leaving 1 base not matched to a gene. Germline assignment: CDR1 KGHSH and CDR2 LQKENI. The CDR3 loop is CASSPDRGGYTF. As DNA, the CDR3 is TGTGCCAGCTCACCTGACAGGGGTGGCTACACCTTC.

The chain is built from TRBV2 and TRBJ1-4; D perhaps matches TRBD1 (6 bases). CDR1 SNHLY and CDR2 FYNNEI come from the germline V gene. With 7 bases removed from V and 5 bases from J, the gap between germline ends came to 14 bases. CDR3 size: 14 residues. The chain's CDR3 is CASNRVEGNEKLFF. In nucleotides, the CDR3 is TGTGCCAGCAACAGGGTAGAGGGAAATGAAAAACTGTTTTTT.